Following are 13 T cell receptor beta chains from one sample sequenced in a study of blood T cell repertoires in COVID-19. Sequenced by immunoSEQ multiplex PCR; TCRdb stores in-frame clones only, minus some. The data hold 400,000 to 500,000 clones, with around nine tenths observed a single time. The sequencing input was PBMCs or T cells enriched from blood (not recorded which). Source of these receptors: a woman under 30 who had been exposed to COVID-19.

The chain is built from TRBV6-2 or TRBV6-3 and TRBJ1-2, with 7 bases identical to TRBD1. The J segment lost 10 bases and the V segment lost 5 bases, leaving 10 bases of the junction unmatched. The CDR3 is 13 residues long. Germline values: CDR1 MNHEY, CDR2 SVGEGT. In DNA form, the CDR3 reads TGTGCCAGCAGTACTTTACCGGGACAGTACTACACCTTC. It translates to CASSTLPGQYYTF.

In its sample, this clone was seen once. The chain links TRBV28 to TRBJ1-1; D unclear. CDR3 size: 15 residues. CDR1 is MDHEN and CDR2 is SYDVKM in the germline V gene. Deletions cut 3 bases from V and 1 base from J, with 12 bases between. The CDR3 sequence is CASSLSAGGNTEAFF. CDR3 in DNA: TGTGCCAGCAGTTTGTCGGCCGGAGGGAACACTGAAGCTTTCTTT.

The V gene is TRBV11-2, the J gene TRBJ1-5; D ambiguous. The CDR3 runs 15 residues. V dropped 5 bases and J dropped 4 bases, with 15 bases sitting between them. Germline values: CDR1 SGHAT, CDR2 FQNNGV. CDR3 sequence (DNA): TGTGCCAGCAGCCCCTTTCATGGCTCGAATCAGCCCCAGCATTTT. Translation gives CASSPFHGSNQPQHF. Filled out from reference TRBV11-2 and TRBJ1-5, the complete variable domain reads EAGVAQSPRYKIIEKRQSVAFWCNPISGHATLYWYQQILGQGPKLLIQFQNNGVVDDSQLPKDRFSAERLKGVDSTLKIQPAKLEDSAVYLCASSPFHGSNQPQHFGDGTRLSIL.

The chain couples TRBV2 to TRBJ1-5; D remains unclear. Germline V gene sequence: CDR1 SNHLY, CDR2 FYNNEI. This CDR3 comprises 14 residues. The ends were cut back, 2 bases at V and 3 bases at J, with 8 bases in the middle. This CDR3 reads CASSELTTNQPQHF. CDR3 DNA sequence: TGTGCCAGCAGTGAATTAACTACCAATCAGCCCCAGCATTTT.

The gene calls are TRBV28 and TRBJ2-2, with D perhaps TRBD1 (6 bases). The CDR3 runs to 16 residues. The germline CDR1 and CDR2 sequences are MDHEN and SYDVKM. The ends were cut back, 4 bases at V and 3 bases at J, with 15 bases in the middle. The CDR3 loop is CASSSSGTPYTGELFF. DNA of the CDR3: TGTGCCAGCAGTTCCTCCGGGACACCCTACACCGGGGAGCTGTTTTTT.

This chain uses TRBV28 with TRBJ2-5; D call uncertain. The V end lost 8 bases, the J end lost 6 bases, and 10 bases lay between the germline ends. The CDR3 is 11 residues long. Germline CDR1 MDHEN, CDR2 SYDVKM. CDR3 sequence (DNA): TGTGCCAGCCCTTACTCCCAGACCCAGTACTTC. Amino acids: CASPYSQTQYF.

The chain carries TRBV21-1 and TRBJ1-1; the DNA was not used to check the table's D call, TRBD1. TRBV21-1 is listed as a pseudogene. The CDR3 length is 15 residues. The CDR3 loop is CASSARTGPNTEAFF. For the CDR3, the DNA is TGTGCCAGCAGCGCTAGGACAGGGCCGAACACTGAAGCTTTCTTT.

This clone was seen just once. The chain uses TRBV28 and TRBJ2-1, with TRBD1 matching over 10 bases. CDR1 is MDHEN, CDR2 SYDVKM, per germline. J was trimmed by 8 bases and V by 3 bases; bases with no gene match: 4. The CDR3 covers 14 residues. The CDR3 DNA follows: TGTGCCAGCAGTTTGGGACAGGGGAACGATGAGCAGTTCTTC. Translating gives CASSLGQGNDEQFF. The full variable domain, with the rest looked up from reference TRBV28 and TRBJ2-1, is DVKVTQSSRYLVKRTGEKVFLECVQDMDHENMFWYRQDPGLGLRLIYFSYDVKMKEKGDIPEGYSVSREKKERFSLILESASTNQTSMYLCASSLGQGNDEQFFGPGTRLTVL.

The chain links TRBV11-2 to TRBJ1-6; D remains ambiguous. V was cut by 0 bases and J by 9 bases, with 12 bases left in between. The CDR3 covers 15 residues. Germline V gives CDR1 SGHAT, CDR2 FQNNGV. CDR3 in DNA: TGTGCCAGCAGCTTAGATAGTTGGGCGAGTTCACCCCTCCACTTT. Translation: CASSLDSWASSPLHF.

This clone was seen once. The chain uses TRBV19 and TRBJ2-2; TRBD2 matches 8 bases. The CDR3 consists of 16 residues. Germline CDR1 reads LNHDA; CDR2 reads SQIVND (reference sequence). The ends lost 3 bases at V and 7 bases at J; junction bases unmatched: 10. Written as DNA, the CDR3 is TGTGCCAGTAGTATTAGAGCCAGCGGGAGTATCGGGGAGCTGTTTTTT. Translated: CASSIRASGSIGELFF.

This chain joins TRBV7-9 and TRBJ2-7; D is perhaps TRBD2 (6 bases). Germline CDR1 reads SEHNR; CDR2 reads FQNEAQ (reference sequence). The CDR3 has 14 amino acids. V was trimmed by 7 bases and J by 3 bases, leaving 16 bases between them. The CDR3 DNA follows: TGTGCCAGCACGATACGGGGGACGGGCTACGAGCAGTACTTC. Its protein is CASTIRGTGYEQYF.

The chain is built from TRBV11-2 and TRBJ2-2, with a possible D match to TRBD1 (5 bases). Germline loops: CDR1 SGHAT, CDR2 FQNNGV. The CDR3 is 16 amino acids. The V and J ends lost 1 base and 1 base respectively, with 10 bases between them. The CDR3 DNA reads as TGTGCCAGCAGCTTAGTAGCAGGGCAGAACACCGGGGAGCTGTTTTTT. Encoded protein: CASSLVAGQNTGELFF.

The CDR3 DNA is TGTGCCAGCAGCTTCAGTTATCAGGTCTCCTACGAGCAGTACTTC. Its translation is CASSFSYQVSYEQYF. The J gene is TRBJ2-7, the V gene TRBV5-6; D is undetermined. The CDR3 runs 15 residues. Germline CDR1 reads SGHDT; CDR2 reads YYEEEE. V was clipped by 2 bases and J by 0 bases, with 12 bases between them.